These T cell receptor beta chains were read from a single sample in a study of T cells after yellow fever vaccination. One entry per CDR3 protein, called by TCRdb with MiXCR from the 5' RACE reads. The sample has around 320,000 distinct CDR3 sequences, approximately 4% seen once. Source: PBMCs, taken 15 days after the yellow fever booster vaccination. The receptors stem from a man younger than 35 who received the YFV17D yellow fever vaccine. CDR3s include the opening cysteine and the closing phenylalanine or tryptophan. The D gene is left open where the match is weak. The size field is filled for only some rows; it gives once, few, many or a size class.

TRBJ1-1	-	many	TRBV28	TGTGCCAGCAGTTTCCCGGGGTCTCCGAACACTGAAGCTTTCTTT	CASSFPGSPNTEAFF
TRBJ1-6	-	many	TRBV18	TGTGCCAGCTCACAAGGACCGGGATCCCGTTATTCACCCCTCCACTTT	CASSQGPGSRYSPLHF
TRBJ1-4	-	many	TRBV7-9	TGTGCCAGCAGCTTAAGAGGGGTCGGTGAAAAACTGTTTTTT	CASSLRGVGEKLFF
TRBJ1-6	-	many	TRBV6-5	TGTGCCAGCAGTGATGGACGCGATTCACCCCTCCACTTT	CASSDGRDSPLHF
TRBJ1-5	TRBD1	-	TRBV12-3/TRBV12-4	TGTGCCACCACCGATCAACAGGGGAGGGGAAGCAATCAGCCCCAGCATTTT	CATTDQQGRGSNQPQHF
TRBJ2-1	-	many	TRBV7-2	TGTGCCAGCACCCGCTGGACATACAATGAGCAGTTCTTC	CASTRWTYNEQFF
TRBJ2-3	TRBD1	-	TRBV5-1	TGCGCCAGCTGTCTCGAGGACAGGGGCACAGATACGCAGTATTTT	CASCLEDRGTDTQYF
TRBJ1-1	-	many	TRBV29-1	TGCAGCGCCTCAACCGGCGGGGGGCCAGTCGCGAACACTGAAGCTTTCTTT	CSASTGGGPVANTEAFF
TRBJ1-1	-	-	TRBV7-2	TGTGCCAGCAGCTTAGATCCAGGGAGAGGCACTGAAGCTTTCTTT	CASSLDPGRGTEAFF
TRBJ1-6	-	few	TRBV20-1	TGCAGTGCTAAGGGACCGTACAATTCACCCCTCCACTTT	CSAKGPYNSPLHF
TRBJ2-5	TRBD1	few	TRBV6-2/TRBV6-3	TGTGCCAGCAGTCTCACAGGGGGCTTGGTAGAGACCCAGTACTTC	CASSLTGGLVETQYF
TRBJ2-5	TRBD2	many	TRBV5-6	TGTGCCAGCAGCGACGCTAGCGGGGGTGGGACCCAGTACTTC	CASSDASGGGTQYF
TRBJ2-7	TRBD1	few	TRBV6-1	TGTGCCAGCAGTGAGAGGACAGGGGGCGGCGACGAGCAGTACTTC	CASSERTGGGDEQYF
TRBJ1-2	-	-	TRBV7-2	TGTGCCAGCAGCTTAGGAAACCGGGGAACGGGCTACACCTTC	CASSLGNRGTGYTF
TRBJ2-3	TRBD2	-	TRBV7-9	TGTGCCAGCAGCTCCTTGAGCGGGGGGATCACAGATACGCAGTATTTT	CASSSLSGGITDTQYF
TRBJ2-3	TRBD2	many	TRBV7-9	TGTGCCAGCAGCCTAACCACCATCGGGACTAGCGGGGGGCCGGCGGCAGATACGCAGTATTTT	CASSLTTIGTSGGPAADTQYF
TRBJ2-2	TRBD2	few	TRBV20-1	TGCAGTGCCTCTAGCGGGGGGATTTCTACCGGGGAGCTGTTTTTT	CSASSGGISTGELFF
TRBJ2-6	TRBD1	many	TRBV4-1	TGCGCCAGCAGCCAAGACAGGGAAACAGGGGACTCTGGGGCCAACGTCCTGACTTTC	CASSQDRETGDSGANVLTF
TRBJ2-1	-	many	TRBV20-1	TGCAGTGCTAGAGATCGTGAGGGGCGCTGGGATGAGCAGTTCTTC	CSARDREGRWDEQFF
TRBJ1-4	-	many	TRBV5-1	TGCGCCAGCACCGCGGGACCTCGAAGCTTTAATGAAAAACTGTTTTTT	CASTAGPRSFNEKLFF
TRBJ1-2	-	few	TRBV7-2	TGTGCCAGCAGCTTAGCGGGGGCGATTGGCTACACCTTC	CASSLAGAIGYTF
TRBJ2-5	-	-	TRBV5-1	TGCGCCAGCAGCTTGGGTTTGGGGTTCAGAGAGACCCAGTACTTC	CASSLGLGFRETQYF
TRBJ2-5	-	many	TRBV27	TGTGCCAGCAGTACGAGGTACCAAGAGACCCAGTACTTC	CASSTRYQETQYF
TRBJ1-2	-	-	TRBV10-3	TGTGCCATCAGTGAGGTAGGGGCCTATGGCTACACCTTC	CAISEVGAYGYTF
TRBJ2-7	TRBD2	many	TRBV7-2	TGTGCCAGCAGCTCGGGGGGTTCCTACGAGCAGTACTTC	CASSSGGSYEQYF
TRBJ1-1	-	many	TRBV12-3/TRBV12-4	TGTGCCAGCAGGCGGGGACTAGAGTCCACTGAAGCTTTCTTT	CASRRGLESTEAFF
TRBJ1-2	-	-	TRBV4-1	TGCGCCAGCAGTCCGGCGGGGGACCTCTATGGCTACACCTTC	CASSPAGDLYGYTF
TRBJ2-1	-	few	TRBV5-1	TGCGCCAGCAGCTTGTCCCACAGAGGGAATGAGCAGTTCTTC	CASSLSHRGNEQFF